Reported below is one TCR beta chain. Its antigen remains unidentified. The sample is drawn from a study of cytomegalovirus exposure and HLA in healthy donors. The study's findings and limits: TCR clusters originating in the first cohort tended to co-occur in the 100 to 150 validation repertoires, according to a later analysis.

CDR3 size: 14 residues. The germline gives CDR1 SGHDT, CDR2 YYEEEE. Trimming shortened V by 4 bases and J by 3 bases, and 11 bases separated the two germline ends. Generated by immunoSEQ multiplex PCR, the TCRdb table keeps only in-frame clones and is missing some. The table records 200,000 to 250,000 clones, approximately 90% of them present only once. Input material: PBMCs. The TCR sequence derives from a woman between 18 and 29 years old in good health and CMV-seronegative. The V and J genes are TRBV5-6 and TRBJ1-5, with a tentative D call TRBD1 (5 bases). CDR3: CASSQGRYNQPQHF. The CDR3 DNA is TGTGCCAGCAGCCAGGGTCGGTACAATCAGCCCCAGCATTTT.